The rows below give T cell receptor beta chains drawn from one sample of a study of cytomegalovirus exposure and HLA in healthy donors. Libraries were prepared by immunoSEQ multiplex PCR; TCRdb keeps only in-frame clonotypes and omits some of them. This table has some 130,000 clones, 55% to 80% appearing once. The sample taken for sequencing was PBMCs. These receptor sequences come from a woman in her forties in good health and CMV-seronegative. Both conserved end residues are trimmed from each CDR3. The order of the fields is V gene, CDR3 protein.

v_call: TRBV9
cdr3_aa: ASRRGGHTNTEAF

v_call: TRBV5-6
cdr3_aa: ASSFGGAGVD

v_call: TRBV10-2
cdr3_aa: ASSESRTHRDDFYNSPLH

v_call: TRBV10-3
cdr3_aa: AISESQFSGANVLT

v_call: TRBV4-3
cdr3_aa: ASSQEGGASGYT

v_call: TRBV6-5
cdr3_aa: ASSYSRANYGYT

v_call: TRBV4-1
cdr3_aa: ASSQVTGGSSYEQY

v_call: TRBV25-1
cdr3_aa: ASTEDSYNEQF

v_call: TRBV7-2
cdr3_aa: ASSLRQGTNEKLF

v_call: TRBV28
cdr3_aa: ASPRGTEAF

v_call: TRBV29-1
cdr3_aa: SVEAWGHTNQETQY

v_call: TRBV2
cdr3_aa: ASKERGARDEQF

v_call: TRBV27
cdr3_aa: ASSPGPGDTEAF

v_call: TRBV5-1
cdr3_aa: ASSPGEGQETQY

v_call: TRBV4-2
cdr3_aa: ASSQERRGGKPYNEQF

v_call: TRBV7-9
cdr3_aa: ASTPQGNSNTEAF

v_call: TRBV2
cdr3_aa: ASSEAGQPNEKLF

v_call: TRBV6-1
cdr3_aa: ASSEGGARETQY

v_call: TRBV28
cdr3_aa: ASRGAGYNEQF

v_call: TRBV2
cdr3_aa: ATQGDSNQPQH

v_call: TRBV5-4
cdr3_aa: ASSLASERGGLETQY

v_call: TRBV30
cdr3_aa: AWTPTGSRQY

v_call: TRBV9
cdr3_aa: ASSSGGVADTQY

v_call: TRBV18
cdr3_aa: ASSLPTGSNEKLF

v_call: TRBV27
cdr3_aa: ASSFLGQPSS

v_call: TRBV6-1
cdr3_aa: ASSEAGRTGELF